Following are 17 T cell receptor beta chains from one sample sequenced in a study of cytomegalovirus exposure and HLA in healthy donors. With 60 Vbeta and 13 Jbeta primers, the PCR was carried out. Only in-frame clones appear in the TCRdb table, and some are missing; sequencing was by immunoSEQ multiplex PCR. The sample includes about 130,000 clones, around three quarters of them seen just once. Sequencing input: PBMCs. The receptors were sampled from a man aged 35 to 55 in good health and CMV-seronegative.

This chain uses TRBV30 with TRBJ1-6; perhaps TRBD1 as D (6 bases). CDR1 is GTSNPN, CDR2 SVGIG, per germline (reference sequence). This CDR3 spans 15 amino acids. Trimming stripped 4 bases from V and 5 bases from J, with 15 bases between. CDR3 residues: CAWKVGQSHNSPLHF. In DNA form, the CDR3 reads TGTGCCTGGAAAGTCGGACAGAGTCATAATTCACCCCTCCACTTT.

The chain has TRBV30 and TRBJ1-2; 8 positions agree with TRBD1. J lost 6 bases, V lost 4 bases, and 7 bases had no gene match. The CDR3 spans 13 residues. The germline V gene has CDR1 GTSNPN and CDR2 SVGIG (reference sequence). Here the CDR3 reads CAWNGQGADGYTF. The CDR3 nucleotides are TGTGCCTGGAACGGACAGGGAGCGGATGGCTACACCTTC.

This clone was found once. The V call is TRBV5-6, the J call TRBJ1-5, with TRBD1 as a possible D gene (6 bases). The CDR3 totals 16 residues. V was clipped by 3 bases and J by 1 base, with 14 bases between them. Germline lookup yields CDR1 SGHDT and CDR2 YYEEEE. The CDR3 DNA reads as TGTGCCAGCAGCTCGGGGGGGCTATGGAGCAATCAGCCCCAGCATTTT. This encodes CASSSGGLWSNQPQHF.

The gene calls are TRBV6-6 and TRBJ2-7; TRBD2 agrees at 7 bases. V lost 2 bases and J lost 0; bases outside the gene matches: 4. The CDR3 has 15 residues. Germline assignment: CDR1 MNHNY and CDR2 SVGAGI (reference sequence). This CDR3 reads CASSYPGRGSYEQYF. CDR3 DNA: TGTGCCAGCAGTTACCCTGGGAGGGGCTCCTACGAGCAGTACTTC.

This clone showed up just a few times. The V call is TRBV30, the J call TRBJ1-4; 10 positions match TRBD1. The CDR3 has 14 amino acids. Germline lookup yields CDR1 GTSNPN and CDR2 SVGIG (reference sequence). The ends lost 2 bases at V and 8 bases at J; junction bases unmatched: 5. The CDR3 DNA sequence: TGTGCCTGGAGTTGGGGACAGGGGCGCGAAAAACTGTTTTTT. Its protein product is CAWSWGQGREKLFF.

A single count supports this clone. The junction shows a germline mismatch at one end, possibly a read error. The chain joins TRBV30 to TRBJ2-7; either TRBD1 or TRBD2 may fit D (5 bases each). The CDR3 length is 13 residues. The germline V gene encodes CDR1 GTSNPN and CDR2 SVGIG (reference sequence). The CDR3 nucleotides read TGTGCCGGGAGAGAAGGGGCCGCCTACGAGCAGTACTTC. It specifies CAGREGAAYEQYF.

This chain links TRBV7-2 with TRBJ2-7, with a weak D call TRBD2 (6 bases). Germline V CDR1 and CDR2: SGHTA, FQGNSA. This CDR3 contains 12 residues. V was cut by 4 bases and J by 7 bases, with 11 bases left in between. CDR3 sequence (DNA): TGTGCCAGCAGCTCGACTAGGATTGAGCAGTACTTC. This codes for CASSSTRIEQYF.

This chain joins TRBV7-8 and TRBJ2-7, with D possibly TRBD1 on 6 matching bases. Germline V CDR1 and CDR2: SGHVS, FQNEAQ. This CDR3 has 14 amino acids. V was shortened by 2 bases and J by 5 bases, with 13 bases between the two germline ends. The chain's CDR3 is CASSLRGSYDEQYF. The CDR3 coding sequence is TGTGCCAGCAGCTTAAGGGGGAGTTACGACGAGCAGTACTTC.

The rearrangement joins TRBV6-5 to TRBJ2-5, with D possibly TRBD1 on 6 matching bases. With the DNA end fitting TRBJ2-7 better, the J assignment may be wrong. Germline CDR1 reads MNHEY; CDR2 reads SVGAGI. CDR3 length: 13 residues. The CDR3 is CASSYGQPYEQYF. CDR3 bases: TGTGCCAGCAGTTACGGACAGCCCTACGAGCAGTACTTC.

This rearrangement joins TRBV9 to TRBJ2-1; 8 nucleotides line up with TRBD1. Trimming cost V 0 bases and J 8 bases; bases outside gene matches: 7. The CDR3 loop spans 15 amino acids. Germline V CDR1 and CDR2: SGDLS, YYNGEE. The CDR3 DNA reads as TGTGCCAGCAGCGTAGGGGCAGGGGGCAATGATGAGCAGTTCTTC. It yields the protein CASSVGAGGNDEQFF.

The gene calls are TRBV4-3 and TRBJ2-1; 9 bases fit TRBD2. The CDR3 sequence is 18 residues long. Germline CDR1 reads LGHNA; CDR2 reads YSLEER. J was trimmed by 9 bases and V by 0 bases; bases with no gene match: 15. CDR3 residues: CASSQDWPSGIGAGEQFF. Written as DNA, the CDR3 is TGCGCCAGCAGCCAAGATTGGCCTAGCGGGATAGGAGCGGGTGAGCAGTTCTTC.

The rearrangement links TRBV28 to TRBJ1-1, with 7 nucleotides matching TRBD1. Germline CDR1 MDHEN, CDR2 SYDVKM. The CDR3 consists of 13 residues. The CDR3 spells CGTLTGQNTEAFF. CDR3 bases: TGTGGTACCCTGACAGGGCAGAACACTGAAGCTTTCTTT. The entire variable domain, with the rest obtained from reference TRBV28 and TRBJ1-1, is as follows: DVKVTQSSRYLVKRTGEKVFLECVQDMDHENMFWYRQDPGLGLRLIYFSYDVKMKEKGDIPEGYSVSREKKERFSLILESASTNQTSMYLCGTLTGQNTEAFFGQGTRLTVV.

This clone turned up a few times. The V gene is TRBV7-2, the J gene TRBJ2-1; D is possibly TRBD2 (6 bases). Trimming took off 1 base at V and 5 bases at J, with 9 bases between the two ends. Germline V lookup: CDR1 SGHTA, CDR2 FQGNSA. The length of the CDR3 is 14 residues. The CDR3 region is CASSLVGGDNEQFF. The CDR3 DNA is TGTGCCAGCAGCTTAGTGGGGGGAGACAATGAGCAGTTCTTC.

This clone was seen just once. The V and J genes are TRBV30 and TRBJ2-7; D is unresolved. The CDR3 runs 12 residues. Germline V gene lookup returns CDR1 GTSNPN and CDR2 SVGIG (reference sequence). V gave up 5 bases and J gave up 2 bases, with 10 bases separating them. The CDR3 is CAWGRGTYEQYF. CDR3 bases: TGTGCCTGGGGTCGAGGCACCTACGAGCAGTACTTC.

This clone is a singleton in its sample. The J gene is TRBJ2-5, the V gene TRBV19, with 7 bases lining up with TRBD1. Germline CDR1 is LNHDA and CDR2 is SQIVND (reference sequence). This CDR3 has 14 amino acids. After removal of 5 bases from V and 3 bases from J, the junction contained 6 bases not matched to a gene. CDR3: CASSPGQIKETQYF. The CDR3 nucleotides are TGTGCCAGTAGTCCGGGACAGATCAAAGAGACCCAGTACTTC.

The chain employs TRBV7-8 and TRBJ1-4; 8 nucleotides match TRBD1. The germline V gene has CDR1 SGHVS and CDR2 FQNEAQ. Trimming at V came to 2 bases and at J to 4 bases, leaving 9 bases not matched to a gene. The CDR3 consists of 17 residues. The CDR3 sequence is CASSLHPTGGGNEKLFF. CDR3 DNA sequence: TGTGCCAGCAGCTTACATCCTACAGGGGGTGGTAATGAAAAACTGTTTTTT. Looking up the rest from reference TRBV7-8 and TRBJ1-4 gives the full variable domain: GAGVSQSPRYKVAKRGQDVALRCDPISGHVSLFWYQQALGQGPEFLTYFQNEAQLDKSGLPSDRFFAERPEGSVSTLKIQRTQQEDSAVYLCASSLHPTGGGNEKLFFGSGTQLSVL.

The chain combines TRBV15 with TRBJ2-3, with a possible D match to TRBD2 (6 bases). The V gene's germline CDR1 is LNHNV and CDR2 YYDKDF (reference sequence). The CDR3 extends over 18 amino acids. V was clipped by 1 base and J by 0 bases, with 17 bases between them. The CDR3 protein is CATSRGNFGGRSTDTQYF. As DNA, the CDR3 is TGTGCCACCAGCAGAGGGAACTTCGGGGGAAGGAGCACAGATACGCAGTATTTT.